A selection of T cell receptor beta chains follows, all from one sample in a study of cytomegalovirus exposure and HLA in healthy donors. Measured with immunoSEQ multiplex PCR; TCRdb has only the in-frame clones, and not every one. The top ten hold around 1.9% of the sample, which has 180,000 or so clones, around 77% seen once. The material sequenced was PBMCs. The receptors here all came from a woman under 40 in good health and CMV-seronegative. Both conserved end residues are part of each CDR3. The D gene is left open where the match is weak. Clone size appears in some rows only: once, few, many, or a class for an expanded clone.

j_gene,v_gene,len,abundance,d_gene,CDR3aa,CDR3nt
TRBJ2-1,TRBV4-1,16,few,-,CASSQDSYGGNNEQFF,TGCGCCAGCAGCCAAGATTCATACGGAGGGAACAATGAGCAGTTCTTC
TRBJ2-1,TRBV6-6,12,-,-,CASRTGLAIQFF,TGTGCCAGCAGAACGGGTCTAGCAATTCAGTTCTTC
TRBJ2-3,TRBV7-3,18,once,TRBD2,CASSSRGTSGGGTDTQYF,TGTGCCAGCAGCTCCCGAGGGACTAGCGGGGGGGGCACAGATACGCAGTATTTT
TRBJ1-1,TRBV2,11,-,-,CASFEGRGAFF,TGTGCCAGCTTCGAGGGCAGGGGAGCTTTCTTT
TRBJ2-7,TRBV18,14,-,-,CASSPAGDSYEQYF,TGTGCCAGCTCACCAGCAGGGGACTCCTACGAGCAGTACTTC
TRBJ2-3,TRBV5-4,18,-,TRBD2,CASSGPGTSGGITDTQYF,TGTGCCAGCAGCGGACCCGGGACTAGCGGGGGGATCACAGATACGCAGTATTTT
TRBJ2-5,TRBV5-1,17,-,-,CASSLGAFSVGQETQYF,TGCGCCAGCAGCTTGGGGGCTTTTTCGGTTGGACAAGAGACCCAGTACTTC
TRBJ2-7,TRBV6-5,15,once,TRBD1,CASSHTGGKTYEQYF,TGTGCCAGCAGCCATACAGGGGGCAAAACCTACGAGCAGTACTTC
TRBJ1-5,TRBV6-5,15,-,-,CASSYRGIQGQPQHF,TGTGCCAGCAGTTACAGGGGGATCCAGGGTCAGCCCCAGCATTTT
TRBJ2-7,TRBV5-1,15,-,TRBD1,CASSPAGTGEYEQYF,TGCGCCAGCAGCCCGGCCGGGACAGGAGAGTACGAGCAGTACTTC
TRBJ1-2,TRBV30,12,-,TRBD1,CAWTWQGDGYTF,TGTGCCTGGACGTGGCAGGGGGATGGCTACACCTTC
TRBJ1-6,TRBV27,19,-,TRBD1,CASSSPLIPGGAILSPLHF,TGTGCCAGCAGTTCGCCCTTAATCCCAGGGGGCGCGATTTTATCACCCCTCCACTTT